The 21 T cell receptor beta chains below all came from one sample that was sequenced in a study of regulatory T cells in long-lasting Graves disease. Time point reported: newly diagnosed GD, antithyroid drugs for less than 3 months. From PBMCs, RNA was extracted and then used to make the TCR library. Library construction for TCR beta used iRepertoire HTBI primers and Arm-PCR of CDR3 regions. TCRdb analysed the multiplex PCR reads with MiXCR anew, one entry per CDR3 protein. The sample holds roughly 400,000 distinct CDR3 sequences, approximately 16% seen once. These data were also filed under a second study, of T cells in Graves' hyperthyroidism and ophthalmopathy.

Sample: peripheral blood mononuclear cells (PBMCs), taken at new diagnosis, from a patient treated with antithyroid drugs. The source is a woman under 30 with Graves disease.

This chain connects TRBV2 to TRBJ1-3, with 7 bases matching TRBD1. Trimming cost V 7 bases and J 9 bases; bases outside gene matches: 9. CDR1 and CDR2 from the germline V gene are SNHLY and FYNNEI. The CDR3 is 13 residues long. CDR3 region: CASTGTVAGTIYF. The DNA of the CDR3 is TGTGCCAGCACAGGGACAGTCGCCGGCACCATATATTTT.

This clonotype was seen ten or more times. The chain is built from TRBV27 and TRBJ2-7; D may be TRBD2 (5 bases). Germline-derived CDR1 and CDR2 are MNHEY and SMNVEV (reference sequence). This CDR3 has 15 residues. V was pared by 5 bases and J by 2 bases, with 16 bases between. In nucleotides, the CDR3 is TGTGCCAGCAGTCTCCTCGGCGGGCTAACCTACGAGCAGTACTTC. It translates to CASSLLGGLTYEQYF.

This clonotype occurred many times. The chain recombines TRBV18 with TRBJ1-2, with D tentatively TRBD1 (6 bases). V was clipped by 5 bases and J by 3 bases, with 13 bases between them. There are 14 residues in the CDR3. CDR1 KGHSH and CDR2 LQKENI come from the germline V gene. DNA of the CDR3: TGTGCCAGCTCAGCAAACAGGGCGGACTATGGCTACACCTTC. Protein: CASSANRADYGYTF.

The chain carries TRBV5-6 and TRBJ2-1, with 12 positions matching TRBD2. The CDR3 totals 18 residues. The V and J ends lost 5 bases and 5 bases, in that order; junction bases with no gene match: 14. CDR1 SGHDT and CDR2 YYEEEE come from the germline V gene. The CDR3 region has the DNA TGTGCCAGCAGTTCCGGACTAGCGGGGCGGGTTGTTCACAATGAGCAGTTCTTC. Residues: CASSSGLAGRVVHNEQFF.

This sequence joins TRBV19 and TRBJ2-3, with TRBD2 as a possible D gene (5 bases). The V and J ends lost 4 bases and 3 bases respectively, with 8 bases between them. The CDR3 sequence is 13 residues long. Germline V gene data show CDR1 as LNHDA and CDR2 as SQIVND (reference sequence). CDR3 nucleotide sequence: TGTGCCAGTAGTAAGGGAGCGACAGATACGCAGTATTTT. Protein sequence: CASSKGATDTQYF.

The sample holds many counts of this clonotype. A read error may account for a junction end that differs from germline. This chain joins TRBV7-7 and TRBJ2-5, with 7 bases fitting TRBD1. The CDR3 loop spans 17 amino acids. The germline gives CDR1 SSHAT, CDR2 FNYEAQ (reference sequence). The CDR3 nucleotides read TGTGCTAGCAGCTTATATCGAACAGGGGCAAGATCAGAGACCCAGTACTTC. This encodes CASSLYRTGARSETQYF. Full variable domain (missing parts from reference TRBV7-7 and TRBJ2-5): GAGVSQSPRYKVTKRGQDVTLRCDPISSHATLYWYQQALGQGPEFLTYFNYEAQPDKSGLPSDRFSAERPEGSISTLTIQRTEQRDSAMYRCASSLYRTGARSETQYFGPGTRLLVL.

This clonotype turned up a few times. V is TRBV4-2 and J is TRBJ1-2; D gene uncertain. Trimming cost V 1 base and J 8 bases, with 17 bases left between them. From germline, CDR1 is LGHNA and CDR2 YNFKEQ. This CDR3 is built from 15 residues. DNA of the CDR3: TGTGCCAGCAGCCAAGGAAAGACGCCGAATTTCGGCTACACCTTC. This gives the protein CASSQGKTPNFGYTF.

This clonotype showed up many times. This chain links TRBV6-5 with TRBJ2-5, with 12 bases aligning to TRBD2. V lost 0 bases to trimming and J lost 5 bases; unmatched junction nucleotides: 4. The CDR3 spans 16 residues. CDR1 and CDR2 from the germline V gene are MNHEY and SVGAGI. The CDR3 nucleotides are TGTGCCAGCAGTTACTCCGGGACTAGCGGGTTTGAGACCCAGTACTTC. This encodes CASSYSGTSGFETQYF.

The genes are TRBV7-2 and TRBJ1-1; the match to TRBD1 covers 7 bases. CDR3 length equals 15 residues. The V segment lost 4 bases and the J segment 0 bases; nucleotides outside the gene matches: 5. CDR1 is SGHTA and CDR2 is FQGNSA in the germline V gene. CDR3: CASSSQGGMNTEAFF. As DNA, the CDR3 is TGTGCCAGCAGCTCCCAGGGGGGGATGAACACTGAAGCTTTCTTT.

Ten or more counts support this clonotype. The chain is built from TRBV30 and TRBJ2-1; a weak D match, TRBD1 (6 bases). This CDR3 contains 14 residues. V lost 1 base and J 4 bases, leaving 11 bases between the germline ends. Germline loops: CDR1 GTSNPN, CDR2 SVGIG (reference sequence). CDR3 coding DNA: TGTGCCTGGAGTGACAGGGATGGGTACAATGAGCAGTTCTTC. It is translated as CAWSDRDGYNEQFF.

V is TRBV27 and J is TRBJ2-7; D might be TRBD1 (6 bases). CDR1 is MNHEY and CDR2 is SMNVEV in the germline V gene (reference sequence). CDR3 size: 14 residues. The germline V and J ends were trimmed by 3 bases and 0 bases, with 9 bases remaining between them. CDR3 nucleotides: TGTGCCAGCAGTTTTTCGGACAGCTCCTACGAGCAGTACTTC. This encodes CASSFSDSSYEQYF.

The rearrangement joins TRBV13 to TRBJ2-3, with a possible D match to TRBD1 (6 bases). The germline V gene encodes CDR1 PRHDT and CDR2 FYEKMQ (reference sequence). V lost 2 bases to trimming and J lost 5 bases, with 17 bases between them. The CDR3 length is 16 residues. CDR3 DNA: TGTGCCAGCAGCTTAAGGAAGGCAGGGGTGGGAGATACGCAGTATTTT. Protein product: CASSLRKAGVGDTQYF.

This rearrangement joins TRBV10-3 to TRBJ1-5; no clear D gene. This CDR3 is built from 13 residues. The ends were cut back, 6 bases at V and 1 base at J, with 7 bases in the middle. The germline V gene encodes CDR1 ENHRY and CDR2 SYGVKD. The CDR3 DNA reads as TGTGCCATCAGCACAAAGAGCAATCAGCCCCAGCATTTT. Protein product: CAISTKSNQPQHF.

This clonotype was picked up many times. The rearrangement joins TRBV2 to TRBJ2-7, with TRBD2 as a possible D gene (5 bases). The ends were cut back, 8 bases at V and 0 bases at J, with 8 bases in the middle. Germline CDR1 and CDR2: SNHLY and FYNNEI. The length of the CDR3 is 12 residues. CDR3 sequence: CASDGDSYEQYF. CDR3 DNA: TGTGCCAGCGACGGGGACTCCTACGAGCAGTACTTC.

Note on this clonotype: This may arise from a read error, as a much more abundant clone is one base away. The rearrangement links TRBV14 to TRBJ2-7; D possibly corresponds to TRBD1 (5 bases). Trimming shortened V by 1 base and J by 9 bases, and 22 bases separated the two germline ends. The CDR3 extends over 16 amino acids. Germline values: CDR1 SGHDN, CDR2 FVKESK. DNA of the CDR3: TGTGCCAGCAGCCAAGTGGCCAGGGTTAACATCAACGGGCAGTACTTC. Translating gives CASSQVARVNINGQYF.

This clonotype was seen many times. V gene TRBV30 combines with J gene TRBJ2-7, with 12 bases identical to TRBD2. This CDR3 is 13 amino acids long. V lost 1 base to trimming and J lost 9 bases; unmatched junction nucleotides: 4. Germline-derived CDR1 and CDR2 are GTSNPN and SVGIG (reference sequence). CDR3 DNA: TGTGCCTGGAGTGGGGCTAGCGGGAGGGGGCAGTACTTC. Translating gives CAWSGASGRGQYF.

This clonotype was counted at least ten times. The CDR3 sequence is CASSPYQDVQETQYF. The CDR3 DNA is TGTGCCAGCAGTCCCTATCAGGACGTGCAAGAGACCCAGTACTTC. The V call is TRBV12-3 or TRBV12-4, the J call TRBJ2-5; no clear D gene. V dropped 5 bases and J dropped 2 bases, with 15 bases sitting between them. The CDR3 totals 15 residues.

This clonotype was detected ten times or more. This sequence joins TRBV28 and TRBJ2-7, with 10 positions matching TRBD1. Germline trimming cut 4 bases from V and 3 bases from J; bases unmatched to any gene: 9. Germline values: CDR1 MDHEN, CDR2 SYDVKM. This CDR3 has 16 amino acids. This chain's CDR3 is CASSSPWDRGNYEQYF. The CDR3 DNA is TGTGCCAGCAGTTCCCCTTGGGACAGGGGAAACTACGAGCAGTACTTC.

This clonotype has a handful of counts. The chain uses TRBV5-1 and TRBJ2-1; 8 bases line up with TRBD1. Germline-derived CDR1 and CDR2 are SGHRS and YFSETQ. V dropped 5 bases and J dropped 5; count of bases not matched to a gene: 9. This CDR3 contains 15 residues. CDR3 sequence (DNA): TGCGCCAGCAGGCTCGGACAGGGTGCTCACAATGAGCAGTTCTTC. Protein sequence: CASRLGQGAHNEQFF. The full variable domain, completed using reference TRBV5-1 and TRBJ2-1, is KAGVTQTPRYLIKTRGQQVTLSCSPISGHRSVSWYQQTPGQGLQFLFEYFSETQRNKGNFPGRFSGRQFSNSRSEMNVSTLELGDSALYLCASRLGQGAHNEQFFGPGTRLTVL.

This clonotype was recorded at least ten times. The V call is TRBV29-1, the J call TRBJ1-1; D is unresolved. V lost 6 bases and J lost 2, with 10 bases in between. Per the germline V gene, CDR1 is SQVTM and CDR2 is ANQGSEA. CDR3 length: 12 residues. The CDR3 sequence: CSVSSSNTEAFF. Written as DNA, the CDR3 is TGCAGCGTCTCCTCAAGTAACACTGAAGCTTTCTTT.

This clonotype was detected many times. The V call is TRBV7-2, the J call TRBJ2-5; TRBD2 aligns across 10 bases. Germline lookup yields CDR1 SGHTA and CDR2 FQGNSA. V gave up 5 bases and J gave up 5 bases; unmatched junction bases: 5. The CDR3 totals 14 residues. DNA of the CDR3: TGTGCCAGCAGCCTACAGCGGGAGGGCGAGACCCAGTACTTC. It yields the protein CASSLQREGETQYF. Supplemented by reference TRBV7-2 and TRBJ2-5, the full variable domain reads GAGVSQSPSNKVTEKGKDVELRCDPISGHTALYWYRQSLGQGLEFLIYFQGNSAPDKSGLPSDRFSAERTGGSVSTLTIQRTQQEDSAVYLCASSLQREGETQYFGPGTRLLVL.